Listed below are T cell receptor beta chains from one sample, sequenced in a study of cytomegalovirus exposure and HLA in healthy donors. Assay: immunoSEQ multiplex PCR; the TCRdb copy retains only in-frame clones and omits some. Of about 200,000 clones detected, around 73% appear once; the ten largest clones hold just under 3%. Sequences were obtained from PBMCs. The receptors were gathered from a woman in her twenties or thirties in good health and CMV-seronegative. Both conserved end residues are part of each CDR3. Each record gives: CDR3 DNA, CDR3 protein, D gene, V gene, J gene, clone size. A D gene is named only where the DNA matches it firmly. For some rows the clone size is stated as once, few or many, or as a class when expanded; others skip it.

TGTGCCAGCAGCTTACATCGGGACACCATATATTTT	CASSLHRDTIYF	.	TRBV11-1	TRBJ1-3	.
TGTGCCAGCAGCCCCGGGGCACAGGGCCAAGAGACCCAGTACTTC	CASSPGAQGQETQYF	.	TRBV11-3	TRBJ2-5	.
TGCGCCAGCAGTGCGACAGGGACCAATGAGCAGTTCTTC	CASSATGTNEQFF	TRBD1	TRBV10-1	TRBJ2-1	.
TGCGCCAGCAGCCAAGAAGTTCTACCGGGACTAGCAGCCTACGAGCAGTACTTC	CASSQEVLPGLAAYEQYF	TRBD2	TRBV4-1	TRBJ2-7	.
TGTGCCAGCAGCTTGACTAGCGGGAGGGGACCAGATACGCAGTATTTT	CASSLTSGRGPDTQYF	TRBD2	TRBV7-9	TRBJ2-3	.
TGTGCCAGTAGAGGGGCGGGGGGGGAGACCCAGTACTTC	CASRGAGGETQYF	TRBD2	TRBV19	TRBJ2-5	.
TGTGCCAGCAGTTTAGCCGAGTGGGACACGGCTTTCTTT	CASSLAEWDTAFF	.	TRBV27	TRBJ1-1	few
TGCGCCAGCAGTCGCCAGGACACTGAAGCTTTCTTT	CASSRQDTEAFF	.	TRBV5-1	TRBJ1-1	few
TGTGCCAGCAGTATAGGCGGACAGGGATTCTATAGCAATCAGCCCCAGCATTTT	CASSIGGQGFYSNQPQHF	TRBD1	TRBV28	TRBJ1-5	.
TGTGCCAGCAGCCAAACACAGGGAAGCGGGGAGCTGTTTTTT	CASSQTQGSGELFF	.	TRBV16	TRBJ2-2	once
TGTGCCTGGAGTGCCAACGTGGGTTATAACTATGGCTACCCCTTC	CAWSANVGYNYGYPF	.	TRBV30	TRBJ1-2	.
TGCGCCAGCAGCCAAGATTCGGGGTGCGGGCAGTACTTC	CASSQDSGCGQYF	.	TRBV4-1	TRBJ2-7	.
TGTGCCAGCAGCGACGATCCGGGGGTCGCTTTCTTT	CASSDDPGVAFF	.	TRBV7-9	TRBJ1-1	few
TGTGCCAGCAGCACCAGCGGGAGAAGGACAGATACGCAGTATTTT	CASSTSGRRTDTQYF	TRBD2	TRBV9	TRBJ2-3	.
TGTGCCAGCAGTTCGGGGGGTCTAGCGAACTACAATGAGCAGTTCTTC	CASSSGGLANYNEQFF	TRBD2	TRBV27	TRBJ2-1	.
TGTGCCAGCAGACCGCTCGGGGATACGCAGTATTTT	CASRPLGDTQYF	.	TRBV5-4	TRBJ2-3	.
TGTGCCAGCAGCCACGTGGACGGGGGGGCCGTCGTCAAAAACATTCAGTACTTC	CASSHVDGGAVVKNIQYF	TRBD2	TRBV4-2	TRBJ2-4	.
TGTGCCAGCAGCGTTGGAGACACCATATATTTT	CASSVGDTIYF	.	TRBV7-9	TRBJ1-3	.
TGTGCCAGCAGCTCGTATGACACGTCCGGGGAGCTGTTTTTT	CASSSYDTSGELFF	.	TRBV5-5	TRBJ2-2	.
TGTGCCAGCAGCCGGGGACAGGGGACATATGGCTACACCTTC	CASSRGQGTYGYTF	TRBD1	TRBV4-2	TRBJ1-2	.
TGTGCCAGCAGCTTCAGGGGGCAGCCCCAGCATTTT	CASSFRGQPQHF	TRBD1	TRBV5-4	TRBJ1-5	.
TGTGCCAGCAGCTTGACAGGGGGATTTCGAGAAAAACTGTTTTTT	CASSLTGGFREKLFF	TRBD1	TRBV5-6	TRBJ1-4	.
TGTGCCAGCAGCTTAGAACAGGGTTACGAGCAGTACTTC	CASSLEQGYEQYF	.	TRBV7-9	TRBJ2-7	few
TGCGCCACCGGAGGGGAGACAGGGGGTGGTGGCTACACCTTC	CATGGETGGGGYTF	TRBD1	TRBV5-1	TRBJ1-2	few
TGTGCCAGCAGCTTAACACAGAACTATGGCTACACCTTC	CASSLTQNYGYTF	.	TRBV7-2	TRBJ1-2	once
TGCGCCAGCAGCTCCGGGACAGCTGGGGCCAACGTCCTGACTTTC	CASSSGTAGANVLTF	TRBD1	TRBV5-1	TRBJ2-6	few
TGTGCCAGCAGCTTGAAGGGGGCCGGGGAGCTGTTTTTT	CASSLKGAGELFF	.	TRBV7-9	TRBJ2-2	once
TGTGCCAGCAGCGTAGAGCCTAGTTCGTGGGAGACCCAGTACTTC	CASSVEPSSWETQYF	.	TRBV9	TRBJ2-5	.
TGTGCCAGCAGCTTGGCTCCCCAGACCGGGGAGCTGTTTTTT	CASSLAPQTGELFF	.	TRBV5-6	TRBJ2-2	.
TGTGCCAGCAGTTACTCGGCTAGCGGGGCGTACGAGCAGTACTTC	CASSYSASGAYEQYF	TRBD2	TRBV6-6	TRBJ2-7	.
TGTGCCAGCCGACGGGCCTTGCCCAGGGACTATGGCTACACCTTC	CASRRALPRDYGYTF	.	TRBV27	TRBJ1-2	.
TGTGCCAGCAGTTACTCGAGCTCGAACACCGGGGAGCTGTTTTTT	CASSYSSSNTGELFF	.	TRBV6-6	TRBJ2-2	.
TGCAGCGTTGAGTGGCGCGGCACTGAAGCTTTCTTT	CSVEWRGTEAFF	.	TRBV29-1	TRBJ1-1	.
TGTGCCAGTAGTGGGATGACTAGCAGAAGCTACAATGAGCAGTTCTTC	CASSGMTSRSYNEQFF	TRBD2	TRBV19	TRBJ2-1	.
TGCGCCAGCAGCTCGACTAGCGGGGTCTACGAGCAGTACTTC	CASSSTSGVYEQYF	TRBD2	TRBV5-1	TRBJ2-7	.
TGTGCCAGCAGTTACGGCCGCACAGATACGCAGTATTTT	CASSYGRTDTQYF	.	TRBV6-5	TRBJ2-3	.
TGTGCCAGCAGTGCATACAGGGACGTTAATGGCTACACCTTC	CASSAYRDVNGYTF	.	TRBV28	TRBJ1-2	.
TGCGCCAGCAGCCAAGACCCCCGGGGTAACACCAGGGAGCTGTTTTTT	CASSQDPRGNTRELFF	.	TRBV4-1	TRBJ2-2	.
TGTGCCAGCAGCCAAGACCCCTATCAAGAGACCCAGTACTTC	CASSQDPYQETQYF	.	TRBV4-2	TRBJ2-5	.
TGTGCCAGCAGCGTAGCGTGGGGAGTCGGCTCCGAGCAGTACTTC	CASSVAWGVGSEQYF	.	TRBV9	TRBJ2-7	.
TGTGCCAGCAGCGGGGACAGGGGGGCCCCGAACACCGGGGAGCTGTTTTTT	CASSGDRGAPNTGELFF	TRBD1	TRBV2	TRBJ2-2	.
TGTGCCAGTAGCCCGGGCCACGGGGGATACACTGAAGCTTTCTTT	CASSPGHGGYTEAFF	.	TRBV19	TRBJ1-1	.